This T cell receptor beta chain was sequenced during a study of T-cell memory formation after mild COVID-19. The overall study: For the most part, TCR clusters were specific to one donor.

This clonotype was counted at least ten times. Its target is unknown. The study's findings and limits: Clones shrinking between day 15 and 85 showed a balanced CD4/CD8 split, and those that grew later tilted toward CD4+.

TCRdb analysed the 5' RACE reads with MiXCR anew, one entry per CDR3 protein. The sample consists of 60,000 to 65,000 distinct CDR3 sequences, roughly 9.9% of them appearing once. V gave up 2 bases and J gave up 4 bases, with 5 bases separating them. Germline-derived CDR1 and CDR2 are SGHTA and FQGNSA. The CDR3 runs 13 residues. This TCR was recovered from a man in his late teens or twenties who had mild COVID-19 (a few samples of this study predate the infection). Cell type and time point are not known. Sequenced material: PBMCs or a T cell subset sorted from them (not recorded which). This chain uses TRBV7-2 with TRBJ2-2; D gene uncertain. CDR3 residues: CASSLLTTGELFF. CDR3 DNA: TGTGCCAGCAGCTTACTAACCACCGGGGAGCTGTTTTTT.